This T cell receptor (beta chain) was recorded in a study of blood T cell repertoires in COVID-19. In the authors' methods: Reference gene primer amplification gave nucleated cell count estimates. Sequencing used immunoSEQ multiplex PCR; TCRdb keeps in-frame clones, though not all of them. V and J calls and clone size are given by that table; D and trimming were obtained from the DNA. The table shows around 260,000 clones, with around 83% occurring only once. The CDR3 is 11 residues long. V was trimmed by 4 bases and J by 3 bases, leaving 4 bases between them. Germline CDR1 is SGHDT and CDR2 is YYEEEE.

The TCR comes from a man between 18 and 29 years old with active or convalescent COVID-19. V usage is TRBV5-6 and J usage is TRBJ1-1; D gene uncertain. Sequencing was performed on peripheral blood. CDR3: CASSPDTEAFF. The CDR3 DNA is TGTGCCAGCAGCCCCGACACTGAAGCTTTCTTT.